These 26 T cell receptor beta chains share one sample of origin, sequenced in a study of cytomegalovirus exposure and HLA in healthy donors. This table comes from immunoSEQ multiplex PCR, and its TCRdb copy is limited to in-frame clones, with some not included. The sample gives approximately 81,000 clones, 85% to 95% of which show up once; about 0.61% is in the top ten. The sample was PBMCs. The source is a man younger than 35 in good health and CMV-seronegative.

This chain uses TRBV11-1 with TRBJ2-3, with 9 positions matching TRBD1. CDR1 is SGHAT and CDR2 is FQDESV in the germline V gene (reference sequence). The CDR3 has 15 residues. V was clipped by 0 bases and J by 5 bases; unmatched bases: 3. CDR3 sequence reads: CASSLADRGGDTQYF. The CDR3 nucleotides read TGTGCCAGCAGCTTAGCCGACAGGGGGGGAGATACGCAGTATTTT.

This chain links TRBV7-3 with TRBJ1-1, with D uncertain. The CDR3 length is 14 residues. CDR1 and CDR2 from the germline V gene are SGHTA and FQGTGA. The ends were cut back, 1 base at V and 0 bases at J, with 6 bases in the middle. CDR3 protein: CASSLSGMNTEAFF. The CDR3 DNA reads TGTGCCAGCAGCTTAAGCGGTATGAACACTGAAGCTTTCTTT.

V and J are TRBV4-2 and TRBJ1-5; a possible D gene is TRBD1 (5 bases). The germline CDR1 and CDR2 sequences are LGHNA and YNFKEQ. The CDR3 has 15 residues. V was trimmed by 0 bases and J by 7 bases, leaving 13 bases between them. CDR3 sequence (DNA): TGTGCCAGCAGCCAAGAATCACAGGCAGCCCAGCCCCAGCATTTT. Protein sequence: CASSQESQAAQPQHF.

This clone was counted once. The J gene is TRBJ2-7, the V gene TRBV7-3; 9 bases agree with TRBD1. The germline V gene has CDR1 SGHTA and CDR2 FQGTGA. V lost 5 bases to trimming and J lost 4 bases; unmatched junction nucleotides: 6. The CDR3 sequence is 14 residues long. CDR3 residues: CASSLQGAGYEQYF. CDR3 bases: TGTGCCAGCAGCCTACAGGGGGCGGGGTACGAGCAGTACTTC. The full variable domain, rest sourced from reference TRBV7-3 and TRBJ2-7, is GAGVSQTPSNKVTEKGKYVELRCDPISGHTALYWYRQSLGQGPEFLIYFQGTGAADDSGLPNDRFFAVRPEGSVSTLKIQRTERGDSAVYLCASSLQGAGYEQYFGPGTRLTVT.

This chain uses TRBV19 with TRBJ2-1; D gene unclear. With 3 bases removed from V and 0 bases from J, the gap between germline ends came to 9 bases. CDR1 and CDR2 from the germline V gene are LNHDA and SQIVND (reference sequence). CDR3 size: 15 residues. CDR3 sequence reads: CASSIAASSYNEQFF. For the CDR3, the DNA is TGTGCCAGTAGTATCGCGGCTAGCTCCTACAATGAGCAGTTCTTC.

A remark on this clone: Other DNA sequences within the sample encode an identical CDR3. J is TRBJ1-1 and V is TRBV18; D is undetermined. V was clipped by 2 bases and J by 4 bases, with 5 bases between them. Germline V lookup: CDR1 KGHSH, CDR2 LQKENI. The length of the CDR3 is 12 residues. As DNA, the CDR3 is TGTGCCAGCTCACCAGGGCGCACTGAAGCTTTCTTT. Its protein is CASSPGRTEAFF.

The chain links TRBV7-8 to TRBJ2-2; TRBD1 agrees at 9 bases. The CDR3 totals 16 residues. Losses at the gene ends were 5 bases for V and 2 bases for J; bases not matched to a gene: 6. The germline CDR1 and CDR2 sequences are SGHVS and FQNEAQ. CDR3 region: CASSVRQGGNTGELFF. The CDR3 nucleotides read TGTGCCAGCAGCGTAAGACAGGGGGGAAACACCGGGGAGCTGTTTTTT.

This clone came up a few times. The rearrangement links TRBV2 to TRBJ2-7; 11 bases are shared with TRBD1. After removal of 5 bases from V and 7 bases from J, the junction contained 13 bases not matched to a gene. The CDR3 has 16 amino acids. CDR1 is SNHLY, CDR2 FYNNEI, per germline. The CDR3 protein is CASSRSKGQGAKEQYF. In DNA form, the CDR3 reads TGTGCCAGCAGTCGTAGCAAAGGACAGGGGGCAAAGGAGCAGTACTTC.

This chain connects TRBV5-1 to TRBJ2-7, with 7 nucleotides matching TRBD1. Germline V gene sequence: CDR1 SGHRS, CDR2 YFSETQ. This CDR3 is 15 amino acids long. Trimming took 3 bases from V and 4 from J; bases not matched to a gene: 10. The CDR3 DNA is TGCGCCAGCAGCTCTAGACAGGGCAGGATTTACGAGCAGTACTTC. Translated: CASSSRQGRIYEQYF.

This clone was counted once. The rearrangement links TRBV28 to TRBJ2-2; D gene ambiguous. Germline CDR1 reads MDHEN; CDR2 reads SYDVKM. The CDR3 has 14 residues. The V and J ends lost 8 bases and 8 bases respectively, with 18 bases between them. CDR3: CASFHAAIGGELFF. In DNA form, the CDR3 reads TGTGCCAGCTTCCATGCCGCGATTGGTGGGGAGCTGTTTTTT.

V is TRBV27 and J is TRBJ1-2, with D possibly TRBD1 on 5 matching bases. The CDR3 contains 14 residues. With 4 bases removed from V and 2 bases from J, the gap between germline ends came to 11 bases. Germline lookup yields CDR1 MNHEY and CDR2 SMNVEV (reference sequence). As DNA, the CDR3 is TGTGCCAGCAGTTGGCAGGGTCCAAACTATGGCTACACCTTC. It yields the protein CASSWQGPNYGYTF.

This chain links TRBV7-2 with TRBJ2-5, with no clear D. Deletions cut 1 base from V and 8 bases from J, with 14 bases between. There are 14 residues in the CDR3. Germline CDR1 SGHTA, CDR2 FQGNSA. In DNA, the CDR3 is TGTGCCAGCAGCTTAGGTCCTGTCCCAGGAACCCAGTACTTC. Its protein product is CASSLGPVPGTQYF.

CDR3 loop: CASSRDKQPQHF. CDR3 DNA: TGTGCCAGTAGTAGGGACAAACAGCCCCAGCATTTT. V is TRBV19 and J is TRBJ1-5, with a weak D call TRBD1 (6 bases). Trimming removed 4 bases from V and 7 bases from J, with 8 bases in between. Germline-derived CDR1 and CDR2 are LNHDA and SQIVND (reference sequence). The CDR3 is made up of 12 amino acids. The whole variable domain, filled in from reference TRBV19 and TRBJ1-5, reads DGGITQSPKYLFRKEGQNVTLSCEQNLNHDAMYWYRQDPGQGLRLIYYSQIVNDFQKGDIAEGYSVSREKKESFPLTVTSAQKNPTAFYLCASSRDKQPQHFGDGTRLSIL.

The gene calls are TRBV5-6 and TRBJ1-5; perhaps TRBD1 as D (6 bases). The germline V gene has CDR1 SGHDT and CDR2 YYEEEE. This CDR3 comprises 14 residues. Trimming removed 4 bases at V and 2 bases at J, with 10 bases between. The CDR3 loop reads CASSVQGGNQPQHF. The CDR3 DNA reads as TGTGCCAGCAGCGTACAGGGAGGCAATCAGCCCCAGCATTTT.

The chain combines TRBV5-6 with TRBJ2-3, with 11 bases identical to TRBD2. Germline V CDR1 and CDR2: SGHDT, YYEEEE. The V segment lost 4 bases and the J segment 6 bases; nucleotides outside the gene matches: 7. This CDR3 has 15 amino acids. CDR3 protein: CASSTPSGRMDTQYF. CDR3 sequence (DNA): TGTGCCAGCAGCACCCCTAGCGGGAGGATGGATACGCAGTATTTT. The complete variable domain, with remaining parts taken from reference TRBV5-6 and TRBJ2-3, reads DAGVTQSPTHLIKTRGQQVTLRCSPKSGHDTVSWYQQALGQGPQFIFQYYEEEERQRGNFPDRFSGHQFPNYSSELNVNALLLGDSALYLCASSTPSGRMDTQYFGPGTRLTVL.

This chain uses TRBV7-9 with TRBJ2-2; TRBD1 agrees at 8 bases. CDR3 length equals 15 residues. J gave up 4 bases and V 1 base, and 2 bases lay outside the gene matches. The V gene's germline CDR1 is SEHNR and CDR2 FQNEAQ (reference sequence). The CDR3 loop reads CASSLVTGGTGELFF. The CDR3 bases are TGTGCCAGCAGCTTAGTCACAGGGGGCACCGGGGAGCTGTTTTTT.

CDR3 in amino acids: CASSYTAGGDFGQFF. The CDR3 region has the DNA TGTGCCAGTAGTTATACCGCGGGAGGGGACTTTGGGCAGTTCTTC. The chain combines TRBV19 with TRBJ2-1, with 9 bases identical to TRBD2. From germline, CDR1 is LNHDA and CDR2 SQIVND (reference sequence). CDR3 length equals 15 residues. V dropped 5 bases and J dropped 12; count of bases not matched to a gene: 14.

This rearrangement joins TRBV28 to TRBJ2-6; 12 bases match TRBD1. Germline values: CDR1 MDHEN, CDR2 SYDVKM. This CDR3 is built from 18 residues. The junction had 5 bases not matched to a gene; V was cut back by 5 bases and J by 0 bases. The CDR3 bases are TGTGCCAGCAGTCCCGGGACAGGGGGCGACTCTGGGGCCAACGTCCTGACTTTC. As protein: CASSPGTGGDSGANVLTF. Filled out from reference TRBV28 and TRBJ2-6, the complete variable domain reads DVKVTQSSRYLVKRTGEKVFLECVQDMDHENMFWYRQDPGLGLRLIYFSYDVKMKEKGDIPEGYSVSREKKERFSLILESASTNQTSMYLCASSPGTGGDSGANVLTFGAGSRLTVL.

This clone was counted once. V is TRBV5-4 and J is TRBJ1-2, with D possibly matching TRBD1 (5 bases). Germline loops: CDR1 SGHNT, CDR2 YYREEE (reference sequence). The V end was cut by 1 base, the J end by 1 base, with 8 bases between. This CDR3 contains 14 residues. CDR3: CASSLPRDNYGYTF. CDR3 bases: TGTGCCAGCAGCTTGCCCAGGGATAACTATGGCTACACCTTC.

The rearrangement uses TRBV7-8 and TRBJ2-5; TRBD1 agrees at 11 bases. J gave up 5 bases and V 5 bases, and 10 bases lay outside the gene matches. Germline-derived CDR1 and CDR2 are SGHVS and FQNEAQ. The CDR3 loop spans 16 amino acids. The CDR3 bases are TGTGCCAGCAGCCCCTACCGGACAGGGGGCATGGAGACCCAGTACTTC. Its protein is CASSPYRTGGMETQYF.

The chain uses TRBV19 and TRBJ1-5, with D tentatively TRBD1 (5 bases). The length of the CDR3 is 15 residues. Germline V lookup: CDR1 LNHDA, CDR2 SQIVND (reference sequence). Trimming removed 8 bases from V and 0 bases from J, with 14 bases in between. The CDR3 DNA reads as TGTGCCAGTGGAGAAGGGGTGTTTAGCAATCAGCCCCAGCATTTT. It encodes CASGEGVFSNQPQHF.

The chain employs TRBV5-4 and TRBJ2-6; D remains unclear. This CDR3 has 15 amino acids. Germline assignment: CDR1 SGHNT and CDR2 YYREEE (reference sequence). V dropped 4 bases and J dropped 6 bases, with 14 bases sitting between them. CDR3 sequence: CASSQPRNKANVLTF. The CDR3 DNA reads TGTGCCAGCAGCCAACCGAGGAATAAGGCCAACGTCCTGACTTTC.

The genes are TRBV6-5 and TRBJ2-7, with 7 positions matching TRBD1. J gave up 2 bases and V 10 bases, and 8 bases lay outside the gene matches. Per the germline V gene, CDR1 is MNHEY and CDR2 is SVGAGI. The length of the CDR3 is 13 residues. The CDR3 protein is CATCRDSPYEQYF. The DNA for the CDR3 is TGTGCCACCTGCCGGGACAGCCCCTACGAGCAGTACTTC.

J is TRBJ2-7 and V is TRBV18; TRBD1 aligns across 7 bases. CDR1 KGHSH and CDR2 LQKENI come from the germline V gene. With 0 bases clipped from V and 2 bases from J, the junction kept 1 base outside the gene matches. This CDR3 is built from 14 residues. The CDR3 sequence is CASSPPGQTYEQYF. For the CDR3, the DNA is TGTGCCAGCTCACCACCGGGACAGACCTACGAGCAGTACTTC.

V usage is TRBV11-2 and J usage is TRBJ1-2, with D perhaps matching TRBD1 (5 bases). There are 15 residues in the CDR3. Germline assignment: CDR1 SGHAT and CDR2 FQNNGV. V was pared by 4 bases and J by 5 bases, with 17 bases between. This CDR3 reads CASSSTPGLKYGYTF. Here the CDR3 DNA reads TGTGCCAGCAGCTCAACTCCGGGACTTAAGTATGGCTACACCTTC. The complete variable domain, with remaining parts taken from reference TRBV11-2 and TRBJ1-2, reads EAGVAQSPRYKIIEKRQSVAFWCNPISGHATLYWYQQILGQGPKLLIQFQNNGVVDDSQLPKDRFSAERLKGVDSTLKIQPAKLEDSAVYLCASSSTPGLKYGYTFGSGTRLTVV.

This clone turned up a few times. This chain links TRBV11-3 with TRBJ2-7; 9 bases line up with TRBD2. Germline V lookup: CDR1 SGHNT, CDR2 YENEEA. Losses at the gene ends were 8 bases for V and 7 bases for J; bases not matched to a gene: 15. CDR3 length equals 15 residues. CDR3 residues: CASARRREGREEQYF. The CDR3 DNA reads as TGTGCCAGCGCCAGGCGGCGGGAGGGCCGGGAAGAGCAGTACTTC.